The 24 T cell receptor beta chains below come from one sample, sequenced in a study of OX40 agonist ivuxolimab in advanced cancers. TCRdb keeps only in-frame clones here, not all; method: immunoSEQ multiplex PCR. The table includes around 38,000 clones, approximately 92% detected once. Material: CD4+ or CD8+ T cells sorted from blood, obtained in a trial of the OX40 agonist ivuxolimab. The receptors here all came from an adult with an advanced solid tumor such as melanoma, head and neck, liver or kidney cancer.

The chain recombines TRBV19 with TRBJ2-4, with a weak D call TRBD1 (5 bases). CDR3 length: 15 residues. V lost 1 base and J 1 base, leaving 8 bases between the germline ends. Germline assignment: CDR1 LNHDA and CDR2 SQIVND (reference sequence). CDR3 protein: CASSIVGAAKNIQYF. The CDR3, as DNA: TGTGCCAGTAGTATAGTAGGGGCTGCCAAAAACATTCAGTACTTC.

The gene calls are TRBV27 and TRBJ2-7; perhaps TRBD2 as D (6 bases). From germline, CDR1 is MNHEY and CDR2 SMNVEV (reference sequence). The CDR3 spans 16 residues. Trimming took off 3 bases at V and 4 bases at J, with 19 bases between the two ends. The DNA of the CDR3 is TGTGCCAGCAGTTTCCTACTAGCTACTCCCGGGTACGAGCAGTACTTC. It translates to CASSFLLATPGYEQYF.

The chain couples TRBV10-1 to TRBJ2-5; 10 bases agree with TRBD2. Germline V lookup: CDR1 WNHNN, CDR2 SYGVQD (reference sequence). CDR3 length: 17 residues. V was pared by 0 bases and J by 4 bases, with 8 bases of the junction left unmatched. CDR3 in DNA: TGCGCCAGCAGTGAGTCGAGGATCCTAGCGGGAGCAGAGACCCAGTACTTC. Its translation is CASSESRILAGAETQYF.

The V and J genes are TRBV5-4 and TRBJ1-5; tentative D call: TRBD1 (6 bases). The V end lost 4 bases, the J end lost 3 bases, and 8 bases lay between the germline ends. Germline V gene data show CDR1 as SGHNT and CDR2 as YYREEE (reference sequence). This CDR3 has 13 residues. As DNA, the CDR3 is TGTGCCAGCAGCGGGGGGCCCAATCAGCCCCAGCATTTT. Translating it yields CASSGGPNQPQHF.

The chain carries TRBV6-6 and TRBJ2-5; D perhaps matches TRBD2 (5 bases). The CDR3 is 16 residues long. Per the germline V gene, CDR1 is MNHNY and CDR2 is SVGAGI (reference sequence). The V end was cut by 6 bases, the J end by 2 bases, with 19 bases between. This chain's CDR3 is CASSWLASPRQETQYF. The DNA for the CDR3 is TGTGCCAGCAGCTGGTTAGCGAGCCCCCGTCAAGAGACCCAGTACTTC.

The rearrangement joins TRBV19 to TRBJ2-1; no firm D call. The CDR3 contains 13 residues. V dropped 3 bases and J dropped 5 bases, with 8 bases sitting between them. Germline lookup yields CDR1 LNHDA and CDR2 SQIVND (reference sequence). For the CDR3, the DNA is TGTGCCAGTAGTATCGCTCTCAACAATGAGCAGTTCTTC. Protein sequence: CASSIALNNEQFF.

Note on this clone: Within the sample, other DNA sequences also encode this same CDR3. The chain employs TRBV5-6 and TRBJ2-1, with D possibly called TRBD1 or TRBD2 (5 bases each). CDR3 size: 12 residues. CDR1 and CDR2 (germline): SGHDT, YYEEEE. V gave up 0 bases and J gave up 7 bases, with 5 bases separating them. The CDR3 coding sequence is TGTGCCAGCAGCTTGGGGGGGAATGAGCAGTTCTTC. This translates into CASSLGGNEQFF.

The rearrangement uses TRBV27 and TRBJ2-3, with D perhaps TRBD1 (6 bases). The germline V gene encodes CDR1 MNHEY and CDR2 SMNVEV (reference sequence). The CDR3 is 17 amino acids. V was trimmed by 2 bases and J by 6 bases, leaving 21 bases between them. The CDR3 loop reads CASSLNRLGRGRDTQYF. CDR3 nucleotides: TGTGCCAGCAGTTTAAACCGCCTGGGCAGGGGACGTGATACGCAGTATTTT.

This clone was detected once. The genes are TRBV5-1 and TRBJ2-3; 10 bases align to TRBD2. In germline, CDR1 is SGHRS, CDR2 YFSETQ. CDR3 length: 15 residues. The V segment lost 2 bases and the J segment 5 bases; nucleotides outside the gene matches: 5. This CDR3 reads CASSFAPSGRDTQYF. The DNA for the CDR3 is TGCGCCAGCAGCTTTGCGCCTAGCGGGAGAGATACGCAGTATTTT.

The chain carries TRBV4-2 and TRBJ2-3; the D is unclear. Between the trimmed V and J ends, which lost 0 bases and 0 bases, there was a span of 4 bases. The CDR3 contains 14 residues. CDR1 LGHNA and CDR2 YNFKEQ come from the germline V gene. The CDR3 DNA reads as TGTGCCAGCAGCCAAGAGTCGAGCACAGATACGCAGTATTTT. It specifies CASSQESSTDTQYF.

This chain connects TRBV25-1 to TRBJ2-1; a possible D gene is TRBD2 (6 bases). Between the trimmed V and J ends, which lost 8 bases and 3 bases, there was a span of 8 bases. This CDR3 has 12 residues. CDR1 and CDR2 (germline): MGHDK, SYGVNS. CDR3 nucleotides: TGTGCCAGCCGGGGGTACTACAATGAGCAGTTCTTC. It translates to CASRGYYNEQFF.

This chain uses TRBV6-6 with TRBJ1-5, with D possibly being TRBD1 (5 bases). Looked up from germline, CDR1 is MNHNY and CDR2 is SVGAGI (reference sequence). Deletions cut 1 base from V and 7 bases from J, with 8 bases between. There are 13 residues in the CDR3. CDR3 coding DNA: TGTGCCAGCAGTTACTTCGGGGCCCAGCCCCAGCATTTT. Its protein is CASSYFGAQPQHF.

The V and J genes are TRBV19 and TRBJ1-4, with 9 bases identical to TRBD1. There are 15 residues in the CDR3. Germline V gene lookup returns CDR1 LNHDA and CDR2 SQIVND (reference sequence). V was clipped by 3 bases and J by 8 bases; unmatched bases: 7. The CDR3 DNA reads TGTGCCAGTAGTATGGGGACAGGGTTCGGCGAAAAACTGTTTTTT. Its translation: CASSMGTGFGEKLFF.

The rearrangement links TRBV4-1 to TRBJ2-1; D is undetermined. CDR1 is MGHRA, CDR2 YSYEKL, per germline. V shed 0 bases and J shed 0 bases, with 12 bases lying between them. The CDR3 sequence is 17 residues long. Here the CDR3 reads CASSQDTAPSSYNEQFF. The CDR3 DNA sequence: TGCGCCAGCAGCCAAGATACGGCTCCTAGCTCCTACAATGAGCAGTTCTTC.

The CDR3 DNA reads as TGTGCCAGCAGTTACCTTCCAGACGGGGAGCTGTTTTTT. It is translated as CASSYLPDGELFF. The chain has TRBV6-5 and TRBJ2-2, with D unclear. Per germline, CDR1 MNHEY and CDR2 SVGAGI. The CDR3 sequence is 13 residues long. V was cut by 2 bases and J by 7 bases, with 8 bases left in between.

The count of this clone is one. V and J are TRBV11-2 and TRBJ2-2, with a possible D match to TRBD2 (6 bases). CDR1 SGHAT and CDR2 FQNNGV come from the germline V gene. The CDR3 contains 17 residues. Trimming stripped 2 bases from V and 3 bases from J, with 16 bases between. DNA for the CDR3: TGTGCCAGCAGCTTATCTCCTAGAGGGGAGGACACCGGGGAGCTGTTTTTT. Protein: CASSLSPRGEDTGELFF.

The chain is built from TRBV2 and TRBJ1-2; TRBD1 aligns across 7 bases. This CDR3 comprises 11 residues. Losses at the gene ends were 9 bases for V and 4 bases for J; bases not matched to a gene: 2. Germline CDR1 SNHLY, CDR2 FYNNEI. The CDR3 DNA reads as TGTGCCAGACAGGGGCGCTATGGCTACACCTTC. Protein product: CARQGRYGYTF.

This clone was observed a few times. V is TRBV12-5 and J is TRBJ1-1, with D possibly matching TRBD1 (5 bases). The CDR3 is made up of 15 amino acids. With 0 bases removed from V and 0 bases from J, the gap between germline ends came to 8 bases. Germline assignment: CDR1 LGHNT and CDR2 FRNRAP. CDR3 bases: TGTGCTAGTGGTTTGGTCGGGACGGTGAACACTGAAGCTTTCTTT. It specifies CASGLVGTVNTEAFF.

The genes are TRBV6-7 and TRBJ1-4; D is unresolved. TRBV6-7 is known as an ORF, though its function is uncertain. V dropped 5 bases and J dropped 8 bases, with 18 bases sitting between them. The CDR3 covers 15 residues. The CDR3 sequence: CASSPQEAMEEKLFF. The DNA for the CDR3 is TGTGCCAGCAGTCCTCAGGAAGCCATGGAGGAAAAACTGTTTTTT.

The chain links TRBV28 to TRBJ1-4; no reliable D call. V was shortened by 0 bases and J by 0 bases, with 5 bases between the two germline ends. Germline loops: CDR1 MDHEN, CDR2 SYDVKM. This CDR3 is built from 15 residues. The CDR3 nucleotides read TGTGCCAGCAGTTTATGGGACGCAACTAATGAAAAACTGTTTTTT. This sequence encodes CASSLWDATNEKLFF.

Comment on this clone: Other DNA sequences in the sample encode the same CDR3. The chain has TRBV5-1 and TRBJ2-1; 8 nucleotides align to TRBD2. The V gene end was trimmed by 0 bases and the J gene end by 0 bases; junction bases not matched to a gene: 5. The germline gives CDR1 SGHRS, CDR2 YFSETQ. CDR3 length: 17 amino acids. CDR3 amino acids: CASSLEASGSSYNEQFF. CDR3 DNA sequence: TGCGCCAGCAGCTTGGAGGCTAGCGGGTCCTCCTACAATGAGCAGTTCTTC.

This sequence joins TRBV7-9 and TRBJ2-1; 10 bases agree with TRBD2. CDR3 length: 16 amino acids. Trimming at V came to 4 bases and at J to 5 bases, leaving 8 bases not matched to a gene. Germline V gene sequence: CDR1 SEHNR, CDR2 FQNEAQ (reference sequence). CDR3 residues: CASSSESGRENNEQFF. The CDR3 nucleotides are TGTGCCAGCAGCTCGGAGAGCGGGAGGGAGAACAATGAGCAGTTCTTC.

The count of this clone is one. The V call is TRBV5-1, the J call TRBJ2-5; no definite D call. The V gene lost 0 bases and the J gene lost 1 base, with 7 bases spanning the gap. CDR3 size: 14 residues. Germline V gene data show CDR1 as SGHRS and CDR2 as YFSETQ. CDR3 nucleotides: TGCGCCAGCAGCTTGGGGGAATTCCAAGAGACCCAGTACTTC. This encodes CASSLGEFQETQYF.

The rearrangement links TRBV28 to TRBJ2-5; no reliable D call. Germline CDR1 MDHEN, CDR2 SYDVKM. This CDR3 comprises 11 residues. V lost 2 bases and J lost 5, with 3 bases in between. Written as DNA, the CDR3 is TGTGCCAGCAGTTTAGTGGAGACCCAGTACTTC. This gives the protein CASSLVETQYF.